The 2 T cell receptor beta chains below come from one sample, sequenced in a study of CD8 T cells in ankylosing spondylitis. From the 5' RACE reads, TCRdb called clonotypes with MiXCR, one entry per CDR3 protein. This table holds 200,000 to 250,000 distinct CDR3 sequences, roughly 10% found once. Sequencing used blood, either unsorted or a sorted T cell fraction (not recorded which). Receptors were obtained from a male donor with ankylosing spondylitis or in good health (not recorded which).

Many counts were recorded for this clonotype. J is TRBJ2-1 and V is TRBV5-1, with 9 bases fitting TRBD1. The germline V gene encodes CDR1 SGHRS and CDR2 YFSETQ. V lost 4 bases and J lost 8; bases outside the gene matches: 7. The CDR3 totals 14 residues. The CDR3 DNA is TGCGCCAGCAGCGATGGACAGGGGACATATGAGCAGTTCTTC. Translating gives CASSDGQGTYEQFF. Full variable domain (outside the CDR3, taken from reference TRBV5-1 and TRBJ2-1): KAGVTQTPRYLIKTRGQQVTLSCSPISGHRSVSWYQQTPGQGLQFLFEYFSETQRNKGNFPGRFSGRQFSNSRSEMNVSTLELGDSALYLCASSDGQGTYEQFFGPGTRLTVL.

Details on this clonotype: Given a much more abundant clone one base away, this may be a read error. The V call is TRBV7-2, the J call TRBJ2-7; no clear D gene. This CDR3 spans 15 amino acids. V lost 1 base and J 7 bases, leaving 17 bases between the germline ends. Germline loops: CDR1 SGHTA, CDR2 FQGNSA. DNA of the CDR3: TGTGCCAGCAGCTTAGGGGTTTCTGAGAATCAGGAGCAGTACTTC. Encoded protein: CASSLGVSENQEQYF. The complete variable domain, with remaining parts taken from reference TRBV7-2 and TRBJ2-7, reads GAGVSQSPSNKVTEKGKDVELRCDPISGHTALYWYRQSLGQGLEFLIYFQGNSAPDKSGLPSDRFSAERTGGSVSTLTIQRTQQEDSAVYLCASSLGVSENQEQYFGPGTRLTVT.